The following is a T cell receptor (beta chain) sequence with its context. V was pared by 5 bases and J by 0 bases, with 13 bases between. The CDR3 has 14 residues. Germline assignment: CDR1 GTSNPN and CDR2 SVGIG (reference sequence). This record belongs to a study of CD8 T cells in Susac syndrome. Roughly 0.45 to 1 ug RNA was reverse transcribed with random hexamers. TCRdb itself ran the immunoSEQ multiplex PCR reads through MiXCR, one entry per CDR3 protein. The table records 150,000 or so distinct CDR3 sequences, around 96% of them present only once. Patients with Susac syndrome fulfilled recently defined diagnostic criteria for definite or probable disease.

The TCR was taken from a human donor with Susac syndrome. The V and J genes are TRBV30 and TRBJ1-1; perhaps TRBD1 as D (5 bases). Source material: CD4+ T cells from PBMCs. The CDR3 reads CAWAVPGVNTEAFF. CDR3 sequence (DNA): TGTGCCTGGGCCGTTCCGGGGGTGAACACTGAAGCTTTCTTT.